In this sample, the clone carrying this T cell receptor beta chain turned up many times. This sample stems from a study of neurological immune-mediated disorders. TCRdb reprocessed the 5' RACE reads via MiXCR and lists one record per CDR3 protein. The sample holds over 55,000 distinct CDR3 sequences, about a tenth seen once. Sample time point: longitudinal time-point 1 (baseline). Unsorted libraries were generated from 2 million PBMCs. These cells had been stored in RNAlater at -80 C. Germline CDR1 SEHNR, CDR2 FQNEAQ (reference sequence). V gave up 0 bases and J gave up 2 bases, with 8 bases separating them. There are 14 residues in the CDR3.

The TCR originated in a man under 40 in good health. Sequenced sample: PBMCs. The chain is built from TRBV7-9 and TRBJ2-7; tentatively, D is TRBD2 (5 bases). The CDR3: CASSLAGLAYEQYF. The CDR3 nucleotides read TGTGCCAGCAGCTTAGCAGGACTTGCCTACGAGCAGTACTTC.